This T cell receptor (beta chain) was sequenced for a study of STAT5B mutations in CD4+ large granular lymphocyte leukemia. This clone was detected only a few times. The data were produced by immunoSEQ multiplex PCR, yet TCRdb's version contains in-frame clones alone and is incomplete. The sample gives more than 30,000 clones, 70% to 90% of which show up once; about 0.91% is in the top ten. V lost 3 bases, J lost 5 bases, and 1 base lay in between. The germline V gene encodes CDR1 LNHDA and CDR2 SQIVND (reference sequence). The CDR3 spans 10 residues. The TCR comes from a human donor in good health. The sequencing sample was made of CD4+ T cells from blood buffy coats. This rearrangement joins TRBV19 to TRBJ1-2; D remains unclear. The CDR3 is CASSMYGYTF. CDR3 DNA sequence: TGTGCCAGTAGTATGTATGGCTACACCTTC. Full variable domain (missing parts from reference TRBV19 and TRBJ1-2): DGGITQSPKYLFRKEGQNVTLSCEQNLNHDAMYWYRQDPGQGLRLIYYSQIVNDFQKGDIAEGYSVSREKKESFPLTVTSAQKNPTAFYLCASSMYGYTFGSGTRLTVV.